The sequence of this T cell receptor (beta chain) was determined in a study of shared clonotypes between healthy human individuals. This clone was picked up one time. Germline CDR1 and CDR2: KGHSH and LQKENI. V lost 0 bases to trimming and J lost 3 bases, with 11 bases between them. CDR3 length: 15 residues. Method: immunoSEQ multiplex PCR; TCRdb's copy keeps in-frame clones and lacks some. The sample consists of over a million clones, around four fifths of them appearing once. This receptor was taken from a man aged 18 to 35 in good health. Sequencing was done on a sample of memory CD4+ T cells sorted from blood. The subset was: CD45RA-negative fraction. The chain couples TRBV18 to TRBJ1-1; a possible D gene is TRBD1 (5 bases). The CDR3 nucleotides are TGTGCCAGCTCACCACCCGGCCAGGGCCACACTGAAGCTTTCTTT. It specifies CASSPPGQGHTEAFF.